This T cell receptor beta chain was retrieved from a study of cytotoxic CD8 clonotypes in ibrutinib-treated CLL. Overall study: A median roughly 11 months of treatment, range 6 to 36, preceded the collection of response samples.

Trimming removed 6 bases from V and 3 bases from J, with 17 bases in between. In germline, CDR1 is SNHLY, CDR2 FYNNEI. The CDR3 has 15 amino acids. In regard to this clone: What it binds is not known.

Target depth was 1 in 200,000 to 1 in 1 million T cells, about 10x per clonotype. Data came from immunoSEQ multiplex PCR; TCRdb stores just in-frame clones and leaves some out. This sample yields around 70,000 clones, of which less than 95% are seen a single time; approximately 3% belongs to the top ten. Findings and caveats of the study: The study found public clonotypes uncommon, contracting or stable on treatment.

This material consisted of PBMCs, taken after 12 months of ibrutinib treatment. V and J are TRBV2 and TRBJ1-2, with D tentatively TRBD1 (5 bases). The TCR comes from a human donor with chronic lymphocytic leukemia. The CDR3 loop is CASRGERGWDYGYTF. CDR3 sequence (DNA): TGTGCCAGCAGGGGGGAGAGGGGATGGGACTATGGCTACACCTTC. Drawing the rest from reference TRBV2 and TRBJ1-2, the complete variable domain is EPEVTQTPSHQVTQMGQEVILRCVPISNHLYFYWYRQILGQKVEFLVSFYNNEISEKSEIFDDQFSVERPDGSNFTLKIRSTKLEDSAMYFCASRGERGWDYGYTFGSGTRLTVV.